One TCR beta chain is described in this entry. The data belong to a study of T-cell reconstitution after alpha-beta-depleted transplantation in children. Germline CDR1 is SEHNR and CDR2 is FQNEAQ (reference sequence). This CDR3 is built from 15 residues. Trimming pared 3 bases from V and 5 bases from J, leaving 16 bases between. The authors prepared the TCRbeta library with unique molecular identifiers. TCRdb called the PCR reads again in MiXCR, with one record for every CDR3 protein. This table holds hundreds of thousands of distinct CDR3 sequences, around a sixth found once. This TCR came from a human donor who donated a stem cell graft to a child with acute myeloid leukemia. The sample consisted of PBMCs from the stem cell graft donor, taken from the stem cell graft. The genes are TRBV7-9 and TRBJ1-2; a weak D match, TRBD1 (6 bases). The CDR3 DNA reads TGTGCCAGCAGCTTTTCAGGGGTCGGAGTATATGGCTACACCTTC. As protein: CASSFSGVGVYGYTF.